These 9 T cell receptor beta chains were all obtained from the same sample, sequenced in a study of cytomegalovirus exposure and HLA in healthy donors. Sequenced by immunoSEQ multiplex PCR; TCRdb stores in-frame clones only, minus some. The sample carries approximately 65,000 clones, 90% to 95% recorded once. The sample comprised PBMCs. Receptor source: a man younger than 35 in good health and CMV-seronegative.

This clone has only one observation. The rearrangement links TRBV5-4 to TRBJ1-2, with D possibly matching TRBD1 (5 bases). CDR1 and CDR2 (germline): SGHNT, YYREEE (reference sequence). The CDR3 totals 13 residues. Between the trimmed V and J ends, which lost 0 bases and 8 bases, there was a span of 11 bases. The CDR3 sequence: CASSLGGLEGYTF. CDR3 DNA sequence: TGTGCCAGCAGCTTGGGGGGCCTCGAGGGCTACACCTTC.

The chain combines TRBV6-1 with TRBJ2-7, with 7 positions matching TRBD2. Germline V gene data show CDR1 as MNHNS and CDR2 as SASEGT. This CDR3 comprises 18 residues. With 3 bases clipped from V and 6 bases from J, the junction kept 20 bases outside the gene matches. CDR3 amino acids: CASSDLWDYSIPYVEQYF. The CDR3 DNA sequence: TGTGCCAGCAGTGATTTGTGGGACTATTCCATTCCCTACGTCGAGCAGTACTTC.

The genes are TRBV4-2 and TRBJ1-1; D ambiguous. CDR1 and CDR2 (germline): LGHNA, YNFKEQ. V dropped 0 bases and J dropped 0 bases, with 17 bases sitting between them. CDR3 length: 18 residues. CDR3 loop: CASSQDAGYLSVNTEAFF. CDR3 in DNA: TGTGCCAGCAGCCAAGATGCGGGGTACTTGTCTGTGAACACTGAAGCTTTCTTT.

This clone was recorded once. The chain is built from TRBV9 and TRBJ2-1, with 9 bases matching TRBD2. Germline trimming cut 4 bases from V and 4 bases from J; bases unmatched to any gene: 12. The CDR3 length is 17 residues. Germline loops: CDR1 SGDLS, CDR2 YYNGEE. As DNA, the CDR3 is TGTGCCAGCAGCCCGCGGGAGGGCGCCCAGAGGTACAATGAGCAGTTCTTC. Translated: CASSPREGAQRYNEQFF.

The table lists this clone with a count of one. The chain recombines TRBV6-6 with TRBJ2-7; 11 nucleotides align to TRBD1. From germline, CDR1 is MNHNY and CDR2 SVGAGI (reference sequence). V shed 5 bases and J 4 bases; nucleotides not matched to a gene: 10. The CDR3 covers 16 residues. This CDR3 is CASSLLGGQGVYEQYF. The DNA for the CDR3 is TGTGCCAGCAGTCTTCTAGGGGGACAGGGGGTGTACGAGCAGTACTTC.

V is TRBV28 and J is TRBJ1-1; no definite D call. With 6 bases removed from V and 1 base from J, the gap between germline ends came to 15 bases. CDR1 is MDHEN and CDR2 is SYDVKM in the germline V gene. The CDR3 loop spans 15 amino acids. This chain's CDR3 is CASSQEGTTNTEAFF. Here the CDR3 DNA reads TGTGCCAGCAGCCAGGAAGGTACCACGAACACTGAAGCTTTCTTT.

The chain is built from TRBV28 and TRBJ2-7, with a weak D call TRBD1 (6 bases). With 5 bases removed from V and 0 bases from J, the gap between germline ends came to 14 bases. Germline loops: CDR1 MDHEN, CDR2 SYDVKM. The CDR3 runs 15 residues. For the CDR3, the DNA is TGTGCCAGCAGTCAATATCGACAGGTCTCCTACGAGCAGTACTTC. As protein: CASSQYRQVSYEQYF.

V and J are TRBV9 and TRBJ2-1; a possible D gene is TRBD1 (5 bases). CDR3 length: 13 residues. The ends were cut back, 1 base at V and 6 bases at J, with 8 bases in the middle. Germline CDR1 SGDLS, CDR2 YYNGEE. CDR3 sequence reads: CASSVQGRNEQFF. CDR3 in DNA: TGTGCCAGCAGCGTACAGGGCCGCAATGAGCAGTTCTTC.

The chain carries TRBV19 and TRBJ2-5; 8 bases line up with TRBD1. This CDR3 is 14 amino acids long. J lost 2 bases, V lost 5 bases, and 4 bases had no gene match. Per the germline V gene, CDR1 is LNHDA and CDR2 is SQIVND (reference sequence). The CDR3, as DNA: TGTGCCAGTAGTCCAGGGGGCAGTCAAGAGACCCAGTACTTC. It encodes CASSPGGSQETQYF.